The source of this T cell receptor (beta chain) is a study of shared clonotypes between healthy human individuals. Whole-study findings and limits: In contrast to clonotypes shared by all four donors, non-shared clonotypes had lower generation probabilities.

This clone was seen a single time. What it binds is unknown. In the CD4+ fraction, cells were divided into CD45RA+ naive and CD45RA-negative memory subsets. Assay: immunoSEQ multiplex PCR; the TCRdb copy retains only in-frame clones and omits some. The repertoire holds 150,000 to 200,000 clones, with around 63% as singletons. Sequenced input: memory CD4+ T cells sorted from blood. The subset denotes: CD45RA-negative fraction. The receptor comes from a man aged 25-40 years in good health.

The CDR3 DNA follows: TGTGCCAGCAGCTCCCTGACAGGGGGGTTTTCCTACGAGCAGTACTTC. Its protein product is CASSSLTGGFSYEQYF. The chain links TRBV28 to TRBJ2-7, with 9 nucleotides matching TRBD1. Germline lookup yields CDR1 MDHEN and CDR2 SYDVKM. V trimming: 6 bases; J trimming: 1 base; junction bases outside the gene matches: 10. The CDR3 runs to 16 residues.